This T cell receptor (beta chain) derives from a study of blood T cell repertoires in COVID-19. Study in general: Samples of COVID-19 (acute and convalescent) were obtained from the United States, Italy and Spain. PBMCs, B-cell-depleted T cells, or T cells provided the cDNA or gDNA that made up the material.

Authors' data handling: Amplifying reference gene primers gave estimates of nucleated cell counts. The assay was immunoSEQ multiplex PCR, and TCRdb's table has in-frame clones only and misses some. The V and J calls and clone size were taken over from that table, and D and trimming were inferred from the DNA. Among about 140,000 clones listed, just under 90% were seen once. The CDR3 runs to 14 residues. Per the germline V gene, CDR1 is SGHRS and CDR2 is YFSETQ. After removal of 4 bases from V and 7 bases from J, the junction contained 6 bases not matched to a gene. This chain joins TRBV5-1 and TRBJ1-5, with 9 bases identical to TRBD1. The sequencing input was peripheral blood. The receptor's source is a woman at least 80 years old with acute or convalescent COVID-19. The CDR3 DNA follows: TGCGCCAGCAGCGAGGGACAGGGTGGACAGCCCCAGCATTTT. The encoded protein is CASSEGQGGQPQHF.